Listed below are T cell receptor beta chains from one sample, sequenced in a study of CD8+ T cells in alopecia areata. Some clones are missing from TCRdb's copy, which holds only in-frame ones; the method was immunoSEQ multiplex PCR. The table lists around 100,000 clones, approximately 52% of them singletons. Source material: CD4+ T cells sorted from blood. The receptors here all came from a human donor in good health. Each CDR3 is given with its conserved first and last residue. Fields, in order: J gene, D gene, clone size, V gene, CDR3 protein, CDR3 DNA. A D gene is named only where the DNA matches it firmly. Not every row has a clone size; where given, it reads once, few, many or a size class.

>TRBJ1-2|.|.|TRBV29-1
CSVVGQGNPSTF
.
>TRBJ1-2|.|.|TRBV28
CASKSDSYYGYTF
TGTGCCAGCAAAAGCGACAGTTACTATGGCTACACCTTC
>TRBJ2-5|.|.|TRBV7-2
CASSLQGSKETQYF
TGTGCCAGCAGCTTACAGGGGTCTAAAGAGACCCAGTACTTC
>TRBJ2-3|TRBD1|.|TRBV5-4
CASSTGQGTDTQYF
TGTGCCAGCAGCACGGGACAGGGGACAGATACGCAGTATTTT
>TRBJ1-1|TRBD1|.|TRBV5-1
CASSYGTVTEAFF
TGCGCCAGCAGTTACGGGACAGTCACTGAAGCTTTCTTT
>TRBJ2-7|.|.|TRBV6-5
CASIGWAGGEYEQYF
TGTGCCAGCATTGGCTGGGCTGGGGGTGAATACGAGCAGTACTTC
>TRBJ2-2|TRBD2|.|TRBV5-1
CASSPRRGLAGELFF
TGCGCCAGCAGCCCCAGGCGGGGGTTAGCCGGGGAGCTGTTTTTT
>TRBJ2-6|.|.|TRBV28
CASSPHPGANVLTF
TGTGCCAGCAGTCCCCACCCGGGGGCCAACGTCCTGACTTTC
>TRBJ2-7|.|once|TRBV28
CASSFSGAYEQYF
TGTGCCAGCAGTTTCTCGGGGGCCTACGAGCAGTACTTC
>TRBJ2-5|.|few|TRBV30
CAWSAHTPETQYF
TGTGCCTGGAGCGCCCACACCCCAGAGACCCAGTACTTC
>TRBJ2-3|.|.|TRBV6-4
CASRVADTQYF
TGTGCCAGCAGAGTAGCAGATACGCAGTATTTT
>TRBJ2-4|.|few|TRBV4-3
CASSQGGGVGPLAKNIQYF
TGCGCCAGCAGCCAAGGGGGTGGCGTCGGGCCTCTAGCCAAAAACATTCAGTACTTC
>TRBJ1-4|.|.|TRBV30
CAWRARSGFGEKLFF
TGTGCCTGGAGAGCCCGCTCGGGGTTCGGTGAAAAACTGTTTTTT
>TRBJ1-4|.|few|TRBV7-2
CASSLEWPDKENEKLFF
TGTGCCAGCAGCTTAGAGTGGCCAGACAAGGAGAATGAAAAACTGTTTTTT
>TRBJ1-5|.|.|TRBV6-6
CATKTKYSNQPQHF
TGTGCCACTAAGACAAAATATAGCAATCAGCCCCAGCATTTT
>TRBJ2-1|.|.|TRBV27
CASSQGNEQFF
TGTGCCAGCAGTCAGGGCAATGAGCAGTTCTTC
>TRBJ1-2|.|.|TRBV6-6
CASSGLGYGYTF
TGTGCCAGCAGTGGGTTAGGTTATGGCTACACCTTC
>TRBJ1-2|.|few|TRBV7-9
CAREWDAYYGYTF
TGTGCCCGCGAATGGGACGCTTACTATGGCTACACCTTC
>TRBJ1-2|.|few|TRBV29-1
CSVVVRGRGYGYTF
TGCAGCGTTGTCGTCAGGGGAAGAGGCTATGGCTACACCTTC
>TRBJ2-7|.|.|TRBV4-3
CASSQVQGSYEQYF
TGCGCCAGCAGCCAAGTACAGGGATCCTACGAGCAGTACTTC
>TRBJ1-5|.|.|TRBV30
CAWSVSDGQPQHF
TGTGCCTGGAGTGTAAGCGATGGTCAGCCCCAGCATTTT
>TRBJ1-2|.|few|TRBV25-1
CASSEYIRTEGPYGYTF
TGTGCCAGCAGTGAATATATAAGAACGGAGGGGCCCTATGGCTACACCTTC
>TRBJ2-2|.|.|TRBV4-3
CASSQGPIPNTGELFF
TGCGCCAGCAGCCAAGGTCCGATTCCGAACACCGGGGAGCTGTTTTTT
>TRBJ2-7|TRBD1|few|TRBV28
CASRGGQGTEQYF
TGTGCCAGTAGAGGCGGACAGGGAACCGAGCAGTACTTC
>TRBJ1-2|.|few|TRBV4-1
CASSHAATSKGGNGYTF
TGCGCCAGCAGCCACGCCGCGACTTCCAAAGGGGGAAATGGCTACACCTTC
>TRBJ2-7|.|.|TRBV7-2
CASSLASEGGSYEQYF
TGTGCCAGCAGCTTAGCGTCAGAGGGGGGGTCCTACGAGCAGTACTTC
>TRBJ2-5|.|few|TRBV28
CASTGLYEAQYF
TGTGCCAGCACGGGTTTATACGAGGCCCAGTACTTC
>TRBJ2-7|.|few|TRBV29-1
CSVFAGDRSYEQYF
TGCAGCGTTTTCGCGGGGGACAGGAGCTACGAGCAGTACTTC
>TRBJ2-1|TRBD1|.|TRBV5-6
CASSRRQGFDNEQFF
TGTGCCAGCAGCCGAAGACAGGGGTTCGACAATGAGCAGTTCTTC
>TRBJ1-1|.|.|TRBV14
CASSQGRMNTEAFF
TGTGCCAGCAGCCAAGGACGGATGAACACTGAAGCTTTCTTT
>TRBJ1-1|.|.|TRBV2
CASNRSPNTEAFF
TGTGCCAGCAATAGATCGCCCAACACTGAAGCTTTCTTT
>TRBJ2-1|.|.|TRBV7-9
CASRSVGDEQFF
TGTGCCAGCAGATCGGTGGGCGATGAGCAGTTCTTC
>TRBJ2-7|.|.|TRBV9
CASSEGTQTYEQYF
TGTGCCAGCAGCGAGGGGACTCAGACCTACGAGCAGTACTTC
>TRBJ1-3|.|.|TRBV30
CAWSAGFSGNTIYF
TGTGCCTGGAGTGCCGGCTTCTCTGGAAACACCATATATTTT
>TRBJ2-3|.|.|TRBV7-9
CASSLHTNAQYF
TGTGCCAGCAGCTTACATACGAATGCGCAGTATTTT
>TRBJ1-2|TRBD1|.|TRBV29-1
CSVELPQTGGGYGYTF
TGCAGCGTTGAACTCCCTCAGACAGGGGGAGGGTATGGCTACACCTTC
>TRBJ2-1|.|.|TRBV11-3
CASSLDRGNEQFF
TGTGCCAGCAGCTTAGATCGGGGGAACGAGCAGTTCTTC
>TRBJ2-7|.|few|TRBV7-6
CASALDPSSYEQYF
TGTGCCAGCGCTTTGGACCCGAGCTCCTACGAGCAGTACTTC
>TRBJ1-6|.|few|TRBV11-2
CASSLRGHDSPLHF
TGTGCCAGCAGCTTACGGGGGCACGATTCACCCCTCCACTTT
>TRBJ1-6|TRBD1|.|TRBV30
CAWSSGQGVPLHF
TGTGCCTGGAGTTCCGGACAGGGTGTTCCCCTCCACTTT
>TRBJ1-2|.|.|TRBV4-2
CASSQNQGRRNYGYTF
TGTGCCAGCAGCCAGAACCAGGGACGGCGTAACTATGGCTACACCTTC
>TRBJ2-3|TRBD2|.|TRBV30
CAWSRTSGGLTDTQYF
TGTGCCTGGAGCCGGACTAGCGGGGGGCTCACAGATACGCAGTATTTT
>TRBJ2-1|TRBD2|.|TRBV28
CASSPASGGNNEQFF
TGTGCCAGCAGTCCCGCTAGCGGGGGGAACAATGAGCAGTTCTTC
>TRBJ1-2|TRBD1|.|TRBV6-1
CASRSTGAYGYTF
TGTGCCAGCAGGTCGACAGGGGCCTATGGCTACACCTTC
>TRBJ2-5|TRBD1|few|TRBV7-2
CASSVLQGARRETQYF
TGTGCCAGCAGCGTCCTACAGGGGGCCCGCCGGGAGACCCAGTACTTC
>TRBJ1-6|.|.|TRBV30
CAGQDRDIWSPLHF
TGTGCCGGCCAGGACCGGGACATTTGGTCACCCCTCCACTTT